This TCR beta chain was documented in a study of regulatory T cells in long-lasting Graves disease. Study-wide points: Among samples with persistent disease, TRBV28, TRBJ1-2 and TRBJ2-5 were favored.

Per germline, CDR1 MDHEN and CDR2 SYDVKM. The V end was cut by 4 bases, the J end by 2 bases, with 14 bases between. The CDR3 totals 15 residues. This clonotype was seen ten or more times. What it binds is unknown. Regarding time point: newly diagnosed GD, antithyroid drugs for less than 3 months. RNA extracted from PBMCs served as the sequencing template. Arm-PCR of CDR3 regions and iRepertoire HTBI primers were used to build TCR beta libraries. TCRdb re-analysed the multiplex PCR reads in MiXCR, keeping a single row per CDR3 protein. The data hold about 540,000 distinct CDR3 sequences, with less than 15% observed a single time. These data also featured in a second study, about T cells in Graves' hyperthyroidism and ophthalmopathy.

This chain joins TRBV28 and TRBJ1-2; possible D gene TRBD1, 6 bases. This clonotype was obtained from a man in his thirties or forties with Graves disease. Source: peripheral blood mononuclear cells (PBMCs), taken at new diagnosis, from a patient treated with antithyroid drugs. Written as DNA, the CDR3 is TGTGCCAGCAGTTACCCCCCCGGACAGAACTATGGCTACACCTTC. As protein: CASSYPPGQNYGYTF.